These T cell receptor beta chains were read from a single sample in a study of cytomegalovirus exposure and HLA in healthy donors. Profiled with immunoSEQ multiplex PCR; TCRdb holds only in-frame clones, not every one. The sample carries more than 200,000 clones, roughly 82% recorded once. Sequencing input: PBMCs. These receptors were collected from a middle-aged man in good health and CMV-seropositive. Both conserved end residues are part of each CDR3. D genes are given only for firm matches. For some rows the clone size is stated as once, few or many, or as a class when expanded; others skip it.

d_call: TRBD1
v_call: TRBV5-1
j_call: TRBJ2-2
clone_size: NA
cdr3_nt: TGCGCCAGCAGCTCCCGGGACAGGGTAACCGGGGAGCTGTTTTTT
cdr3_aa: CASSSRDRVTGELFF

d_call: TRBD2
v_call: TRBV2
j_call: TRBJ2-1
clone_size: NA
cdr3_nt: TGTGCCAGCAGCAGCGGGAGCGTCTACAATGAGCAGTTCTTC
cdr3_aa: CASSSGSVYNEQFF

d_call: NA
v_call: TRBV14
j_call: TRBJ1-1
clone_size: NA
cdr3_nt: TGTGCCAGCAGCCAGTTTCGCGGGGCAGGTTCGGGTGAAGCTTTCTTT
cdr3_aa: CASSQFRGAGSGEAFF

d_call: TRBD1
v_call: TRBV7-8
j_call: TRBJ1-2
clone_size: NA
cdr3_nt: TGTGCCAGCAGCCGACTGACAGGGGATACGGGCTACACCTTC
cdr3_aa: CASSRLTGDTGYTF

d_call: NA
v_call: TRBV7-8
j_call: TRBJ1-2
clone_size: NA
cdr3_nt: TGTGCCAGCAGCCTTACAGGGACAAGGGACAAGGACGGCTACACCTTC
cdr3_aa: CASSLTGTRDKDGYTF

d_call: NA
v_call: TRBV29-1
j_call: TRBJ1-1
clone_size: few
cdr3_nt: TGCAGCGTTGAAGCTGGAAGGACAGTTGAAGCTTTCTTT
cdr3_aa: CSVEAGRTVEAFF

d_call: NA
v_call: TRBV30
j_call: TRBJ1-1
clone_size: NA
cdr3_nt: TGTGCCTGGAGTAGGGGGACGGCGAACACTGAAGCTTTCTTT
cdr3_aa: CAWSRGTANTEAFF

d_call: NA
v_call: TRBV13
j_call: TRBJ1-3
clone_size: NA
cdr3_nt: TGTGCCAGCAGCTCCGAGCAGGGTTCTGGAAACACCATATATTTT
cdr3_aa: CASSSEQGSGNTIYF

d_call: NA
v_call: TRBV19
j_call: TRBJ1-1
clone_size: few
cdr3_nt: TGTGCCAGTAGTATGGGCAGCCCGATGAACACTGAAGCTTTCTTT
cdr3_aa: CASSMGSPMNTEAFF

d_call: NA
v_call: TRBV9
j_call: TRBJ2-1
clone_size: once
cdr3_nt: TGTGCCAGCAGCGTCTCCTACAGCTCCTACAATGAGCAGTTCTTC
cdr3_aa: CASSVSYSSYNEQFF

d_call: TRBD2
v_call: TRBV7-2
j_call: TRBJ2-1
clone_size: NA
cdr3_nt: TGTGCCAGCAGCTTTGATCGACTAGCGGGAGAGGGGCAGTTCTTC
cdr3_aa: CASSFDRLAGEGQFF

d_call: TRBD2
v_call: TRBV6-5
j_call: TRBJ2-1
clone_size: NA
cdr3_nt: TGTGCCAGCAGTTACTCGGGGACTAGCTCCTACAATGAGCAGTTCTTC
cdr3_aa: CASSYSGTSSYNEQFF

d_call: TRBD2
v_call: TRBV5-6
j_call: TRBJ2-1
clone_size: NA
cdr3_nt: TGTGCCAGCAGCGCGAAGCGGGAGGGTTGGGAGCAGTTCTTC
cdr3_aa: CASSAKREGWEQFF

d_call: NA
v_call: TRBV28
j_call: TRBJ2-5
clone_size: few
cdr3_nt: TGTGCCAGCAGTTCTGCCGGGAGCCGTGGGGAGACCCAGTACTTC
cdr3_aa: CASSSAGSRGETQYF

d_call: NA
v_call: TRBV5-6
j_call: TRBJ2-7
clone_size: NA
cdr3_nt: TGTGCCAGCAGCCCTAGCCCGAGAACCTACGAGCAGTACTTC
cdr3_aa: CASSPSPRTYEQYF

d_call: TRBD2
v_call: TRBV7-9
j_call: TRBJ2-5
clone_size: NA
cdr3_nt: TGTGCCAGCAGCTTAGGAGCGGGAGGGCCCCAAGAGACCCAGTACTTC
cdr3_aa: CASSLGAGGPQETQYF

d_call: TRBD2
v_call: TRBV28
j_call: TRBJ2-3
clone_size: NA
cdr3_nt: TGTGCCAGCAGTTTAGTCGGACTAGCGGTTAGCACAGATACGCAGTATTTT
cdr3_aa: CASSLVGLAVSTDTQYF

d_call: NA
v_call: TRBV18
j_call: TRBJ2-5
clone_size: NA
cdr3_nt: TGTGCCAGCTCACCTGATACAGATTGGTACCAAGAGACCCAGTACTTC
cdr3_aa: CASSPDTDWYQETQYF

d_call: TRBD1
v_call: TRBV6-5
j_call: TRBJ2-7
clone_size: NA
cdr3_nt: TGTGCCAGCAGTTACCCCATGACAGGGGGTACCTACGAGCAGTACTTC
cdr3_aa: CASSYPMTGGTYEQYF

d_call: NA
v_call: TRBV6-1
j_call: TRBJ1-6
clone_size: few
cdr3_nt: TGTGCCAGCAGTGAAGGGGGGTCGGGAGATTCACCCCTCCACTTT
cdr3_aa: CASSEGGSGDSPLHF

d_call: TRBD2
v_call: TRBV5-1
j_call: TRBJ2-2
clone_size: NA
cdr3_nt: TGCGCCAGCAGCTTGGGGGTACTAGCGGGCGGCTCCGAGGAGCTGTTTTTT
cdr3_aa: CASSLGVLAGGSEELFF

d_call: NA
v_call: TRBV5-1
j_call: TRBJ2-1
clone_size: few
cdr3_nt: TGCGCCAGCAGCTTTACCGGGAGCAACTACAATGAGCAGTTCTTC
cdr3_aa: CASSFTGSNYNEQFF

d_call: TRBD1
v_call: TRBV18
j_call: TRBJ1-1
clone_size: NA
cdr3_nt: TGTGCCAGCTCACCCCAGGGGGAGAACACTGAAGCTTTCTTT
cdr3_aa: CASSPQGENTEAFF

d_call: TRBD1
v_call: TRBV29-1
j_call: TRBJ2-2
clone_size: NA
cdr3_nt: TGCAGCGTTGAAGAACTGGACAGGGCCGGGGAGCTGTTTTTT
cdr3_aa: CSVEELDRAGELFF

d_call: TRBD1
v_call: TRBV29-1
j_call: TRBJ1-4
clone_size: NA
cdr3_nt: TGCAGCGTCGCGGACAGGGCGGGGGAAAAACTGTTTTTT
cdr3_aa: CSVADRAGEKLFF

d_call: TRBD1
v_call: TRBV5-4
j_call: TRBJ2-7
clone_size: NA
cdr3_nt: TGTGCCAGCAGCCTCCCAGGGGGTATACCGTACGAGCAGTACTTC
cdr3_aa: CASSLPGGIPYEQYF

d_call: NA
v_call: TRBV30
j_call: TRBJ2-3
clone_size: NA
cdr3_nt: TGTGCCTGGAGACGGCGGGGAGGCACAGATACGCAGTATTTT
cdr3_aa: CAWRRRGGTDTQYF

d_call: TRBD1
v_call: TRBV6-1
j_call: TRBJ2-2
clone_size: NA
cdr3_nt: TGTGCCAGCAGTGAAGTGCAGGGGGCCGGGGAGCTGTTTTTT
cdr3_aa: CASSEVQGAGELFF

d_call: NA
v_call: TRBV18
j_call: TRBJ2-3
clone_size: once
cdr3_nt: TGTGCCAGCTCACCTACCTACACAGATACGCAGTATTTT
cdr3_aa: CASSPTYTDTQYF

d_call: TRBD2
v_call: TRBV2
j_call: TRBJ2-7
clone_size: NA
cdr3_nt: TGTGCCAGCAGTCCTCGTCCCGGGACTAGCGGGAGGAACGAGCAGTACTTC
cdr3_aa: CASSPRPGTSGRNEQYF

d_call: TRBD1
v_call: TRBV6-6
j_call: TRBJ1-4
clone_size: NA
cdr3_nt: TGTGCCAGCAGTCCCGGGACAGGGGAAGGAAAACTGTTTTTT
cdr3_aa: CASSPGTGEGKLFF

d_call: TRBD1
v_call: TRBV27
j_call: TRBJ1-5
clone_size: NA
cdr3_nt: TGTGCCAGCAGTTTAGTTGCAGGGGGCAGGGACAATCAGCCCCAGCATTTT
cdr3_aa: CASSLVAGGRDNQPQHF

d_call: TRBD2
v_call: TRBV5-1
j_call: TRBJ2-1
clone_size: NA
cdr3_nt: TGCGCCAGCAGCCCGGCTGCGGGAGGGCGGGTTTACAATGAGCAGTTCTTC
cdr3_aa: CASSPAAGGRVYNEQFF

d_call: NA
v_call: TRBV6-1
j_call: TRBJ1-1
clone_size: few
cdr3_nt: TGTGCCAGCAGTTCGGGACATGTAGCTGAAGCTTTCTTT
cdr3_aa: CASSSGHVAEAFF

d_call: NA
v_call: TRBV5-4
j_call: TRBJ2-1
clone_size: NA
cdr3_nt: TGTGCCAGCAGCACTTTGGTCTCAGAGCAGTTCTTC
cdr3_aa: CASSTLVSEQFF

d_call: TRBD1
v_call: TRBV13
j_call: TRBJ1-5
clone_size: NA
cdr3_nt: TGTGCCAGCAGCTTACGGGGACAGGGAAACCAGCCCCAGCATTTT
cdr3_aa: CASSLRGQGNQPQHF

d_call: NA
v_call: TRBV2
j_call: TRBJ2-1
clone_size: few
cdr3_nt: TGTGCCAGCAGTGAATGGGTCCGGAGCTCCTACAATGAGCAGTTCTTC
cdr3_aa: CASSEWVRSSYNEQFF

d_call: TRBD2
v_call: TRBV2
j_call: TRBJ2-2
clone_size: NA
cdr3_nt: TGTGCCAGCAGTGCGGGAGGCACCGGGGAGCTGTTTTTT
cdr3_aa: CASSAGGTGELFF

d_call: NA
v_call: TRBV5-1
j_call: TRBJ2-2
clone_size: NA
cdr3_nt: TGCGCCAGCAGCTTTGCCAGTAACACCGGGGAGCTGTTTTTT
cdr3_aa: CASSFASNTGELFF

d_call: TRBD1
v_call: TRBV30
j_call: TRBJ1-1
clone_size: once
cdr3_nt: TGTGCCTGGAGAGGACAGGGACCACACACTGAAGCTTTCTTT
cdr3_aa: CAWRGQGPHTEAFF

d_call: NA
v_call: TRBV27
j_call: TRBJ2-1
clone_size: NA
cdr3_nt: TGTGCCAGCAGTTCAGGGATAGGCGATGAGCAGTTCTTC
cdr3_aa: CASSSGIGDEQFF

d_call: NA
v_call: TRBV30
j_call: TRBJ1-3
clone_size: NA
cdr3_nt: TGTGCCTGGAGTCGGGACTCTCTCTCCGGAAACACCATATATTTT
cdr3_aa: CAWSRDSLSGNTIYF

d_call: TRBD2
v_call: TRBV5-1
j_call: TRBJ2-7
clone_size: NA
cdr3_nt: TGCGCCAGCAGCTTGGGGACTAGCGGGAGGGCTTGGAACTACGAGCAGTACTTC
cdr3_aa: CASSLGTSGRAWNYEQYF

d_call: NA
v_call: TRBV5-4
j_call: TRBJ1-2
clone_size: few
cdr3_nt: TGTGCCAGCACAGACAGAATCTATGGCTACACCTTC
cdr3_aa: CASTDRIYGYTF

d_call: NA
v_call: TRBV30
j_call: TRBJ2-1
clone_size: NA
cdr3_nt: TGTGCCTGGAGTGTCGGGAGTGGTGAGCAGTTCTTC
cdr3_aa: CAWSVGSGEQFF

d_call: TRBD1
v_call: TRBV9
j_call: TRBJ2-3
clone_size: NA
cdr3_nt: TGTGCCAGCAGCGTAGGGGACAGGGGGCTCACAGATACGCAGTATTTT
cdr3_aa: CASSVGDRGLTDTQYF

d_call: NA
v_call: TRBV6-5
j_call: TRBJ2-1
clone_size: once
cdr3_nt: TGTGCCAGCAGTTACCCGCCTAGCGCCTCCTACAATGAGCAGTTCTTC
cdr3_aa: CASSYPPSASYNEQFF

d_call: TRBD2
v_call: TRBV7-6
j_call: TRBJ2-7
clone_size: NA
cdr3_nt: TGTGCCAGCAGCGCGGGAGGACCTCACAATTCCTACGAGCAGTACTTC
cdr3_aa: CASSAGGPHNSYEQYF

d_call: TRBD1
v_call: TRBV19
j_call: TRBJ1-3
clone_size: NA
cdr3_nt: TGTGCCAGTAGTAACTCCGGGACAGGGTCCTCTGGAAACACCATATATTTT
cdr3_aa: CASSNSGTGSSGNTIYF

d_call: TRBD1
v_call: TRBV7-9
j_call: TRBJ2-7
clone_size: NA
cdr3_nt: TGTGCCAGCAGCCCACCCGGGACAGCCTACTCCTACGAGCAGTACTTC
cdr3_aa: CASSPPGTAYSYEQYF

d_call: TRBD2
v_call: TRBV7-8
j_call: TRBJ2-3
clone_size: once
cdr3_nt: TGTGCCAGCAGCAATCTAGCGGGAGCAGATACGCAGTATTTT
cdr3_aa: CASSNLAGADTQYF

d_call: NA
v_call: TRBV30
j_call: TRBJ2-3
clone_size: NA
cdr3_nt: TGTGCCTGGAGTGGGGCCCCGTCGGGAGTCGCAGATACGCAGTATTTT
cdr3_aa: CAWSGAPSGVADTQYF

d_call: NA
v_call: TRBV18
j_call: TRBJ1-4
clone_size: NA
cdr3_nt: TGTGCCAGCTCACCACTCCAGGGAACTAATGAAAAACTGTTTTTT
cdr3_aa: CASSPLQGTNEKLFF

d_call: TRBD1
v_call: TRBV5-1
j_call: TRBJ2-4
clone_size: NA
cdr3_nt: TGCGCCAGCAGCTCCGGACAGGGGAAAAACATTCAGTACTTC
cdr3_aa: CASSSGQGKNIQYF

d_call: NA
v_call: TRBV19
j_call: TRBJ1-4
clone_size: NA
cdr3_nt: TGTGCCAGTAGTATAGCAAGACTGGATAATGAAAAACTGTTTTTT
cdr3_aa: CASSIARLDNEKLFF

d_call: NA
v_call: TRBV27
j_call: TRBJ1-5
clone_size: NA
cdr3_nt: TGTGCCAGCAGTCCCCACGAGGGGGTCCCCTTGCAGCCCCAGCATTTT
cdr3_aa: CASSPHEGVPLQPQHF

d_call: TRBD1
v_call: TRBV5-1
j_call: TRBJ2-1
clone_size: few
cdr3_nt: TGCGCCAGCAGCATAGACAGGGGGCGAATCTACAATGAGCAGTTCTTC
cdr3_aa: CASSIDRGRIYNEQFF

d_call: NA
v_call: TRBV6-5
j_call: TRBJ1-1
clone_size: NA
cdr3_nt: TGTGCCAGCAGTCCCCCCGGACAGTTCCGCACTGAAGCTTTCTTT
cdr3_aa: CASSPPGQFRTEAFF

d_call: TRBD2
v_call: TRBV9
j_call: TRBJ2-3
clone_size: NA
cdr3_nt: TGTGCCAGCAGCGTAGTACCGGGGGGGGGAGATACGCAGTATTTT
cdr3_aa: CASSVVPGGGDTQYF